The clone carrying this T cell receptor (beta chain) was counted ten times or more. The TCRbeta library was prepared with unique molecular identifiers. From the PCR reads, TCRdb called clonotypes with MiXCR, one entry per CDR3 protein. The table lists around 450,000 distinct CDR3 sequences, about 10% of them singletons, with 2% in the top ten. The data originate from a study of T-cell reconstitution after alpha-beta-depleted transplantation in children. The germline CDR1 and CDR2 sequences are MNHEY and SMNVEV (reference sequence). Germline trimming cut 3 bases from V and 2 bases from J; bases unmatched to any gene: 7. The CDR3 loop spans 15 amino acids.

Source: PBMCs, taken before TCRalphabeta/CD19-depleted stem cell transplant. The receptor was isolated from a child aged 2-15 years with inherited bone marrow failure, due to receive a stem cell transplant. This chain joins TRBV27 and TRBJ2-7; 7 positions match TRBD2. The CDR3 is CASSLSGGGPYEQYF. In nucleotides, the CDR3 is TGTGCCAGCAGTTTGTCGGGGGGAGGGCCCTACGAGCAGTACTTC.